This T cell receptor (beta chain) is from a study of T cell clones after liver transplantation. Across the whole study: Graft-donor-reactive sequences were compared with third-party-reactive TCRbeta sequences from pre-transplant mixed lymphocyte reactions. At least one year of complete immunosuppression withdrawal without enzymes over twice normal defined tolerance.

Unstimulated PBMCs were sorted into CD3+CD4+ and CD3+CD8+ populations. Germline CDR1 is SNHLY and CDR2 is FYNNEI. Trimming took 7 bases from V and 0 from J; bases not matched to a gene: 2. The CDR3 spans 15 residues. Profiled with immunoSEQ multiplex PCR; TCRdb holds only in-frame clones, not every one. The sample lists about 76,000 clones; approximately 87% were seen once. The sequence came from a human patient who received a liver transplant. Part of the T cell pool may stem from the graft donor. The chain links TRBV2 to TRBJ2-2; TRBD2 aligns across 10 bases. Sequenced here: CD4+ T cells from blood, sampled at the 22-month timepoint. This CDR3 reads CASTGLAANTGELFF. The CDR3 DNA sequence: TGTGCCAGCACCGGACTAGCGGCGAACACCGGGGAGCTGTTTTTT.